The 2 T cell receptor beta chains below all came from one sample that was sequenced in a study of beta chain features in type 1 diabetes. Every bit of the isolated RNA underwent reverse transcription, so sequencing read expressed TCRB transcripts. The protocol was immunoSEQ multiplex PCR, while the TCRdb copy is restricted to in-frame clones and leaves out a portion. Of hundreds of thousands of clones in the sample, roughly 14% were seen once. Material: naive CD4+ T cells from blood. These receptors were collected from a woman between 40 and 50 years old in good health.

There are a few counts of this clone. The rearrangement uses TRBV5-1 and TRBJ1-2; 8 nucleotides agree with TRBD1. V gave up 3 bases and J gave up 8 bases; unmatched junction bases: 3. CDR3 length equals 12 residues. Per the germline V gene, CDR1 is SGHRS and CDR2 is YFSETQ. CDR3: CASSSTGDGYTF. The CDR3, as DNA: TGCGCCAGCAGCTCGACAGGGGACGGCTACACCTTC.

The CDR3 nucleotides read TGTGCCACAGGGGCGAACACCGGGGAGCTGTTTTTT. It encodes CATGANTGELFF. The rearrangement joins TRBV2 to TRBJ2-2; D is perhaps TRBD1 (6 bases). This CDR3 comprises 12 residues. The ends were cut back, 10 bases at V and 0 bases at J, with 6 bases in the middle. The germline V gene encodes CDR1 SNHLY and CDR2 FYNNEI. Full variable domain (remainder filled in from reference TRBV2 and TRBJ2-2): EPEVTQTPSHQVTQMGQEVILRCVPISNHLYFYWYRQILGQKVEFLVSFYNNEISEKSEIFDDQFSVERPDGSNFTLKIRSTKLEDSAMYFCATGANTGELFFGEGSRLTVL.